This T cell receptor (beta chain) was recovered during a study of response to subunit inactivated influenza vaccine. The CDR3 runs to 13 residues. V dropped 3 bases and J dropped 10 bases, with 13 bases sitting between them. The germline gives CDR1 LGHDT, CDR2 YNNKEL (reference sequence). TCRdb redid the calling of the RT-PCR reads with MiXCR, one entry per CDR3 protein. The sample has about 570,000 distinct CDR3 sequences, around 11% seen once. The data also belong to a second study, concerning T cells expressing NK-cell markers. Per that study: Beta-chain TCR cDNA was generated via 5'RACE template switching with UMIs. In several experiments, sorting was confined to alpha-beta TCR T cells through use of an anti-gamma-delta TCR antibody.

The rearrangement joins TRBV3-1 to TRBJ2-1, with D possibly being TRBD2 (6 bases). This specimen was PBMCs from blood, taken on the day of vaccination. This clonotype was obtained from a man aged 50 to 60 who received an inactivated influenza vaccine. DNA of the CDR3: TGTGCCAGCAGCCACCCTCGGGGAGGCGAGCAGTTCTTC. Translated, it gives CASSHPRGGEQFF.